This T cell receptor (beta chain) was sequenced in a study of radiation and T cells in renal cell carcinoma. Regarding time point: blood 4 weeks post-SBRT, at nephrectomy. As for treatment: 15 Gy SBRT to primary tumor, nephrectomy 4 weeks later. Germline lookup yields CDR1 LNHDA and CDR2 SQIVND (reference sequence). The CDR3 extends over 14 amino acids. The junction had 6 bases not matched to a gene; V was cut back by 3 bases and J by 7 bases. This clone was counted between two and nine times. Data came from immunoSEQ multiplex PCR; TCRdb stores just in-frame clones and leaves some out. The data hold tens of thousands of clones, with roughly 80% observed a single time.

This sequence originates from a man in his fifties with renal cell carcinoma. The sample here was blood, taken from a patient whose treatment included radiotherapy and nephrectomy. This chain uses TRBV19 with TRBJ2-1, with TRBD2 identical over 7 bases. CDR3 residues: CASSIGGRGNEQFF. DNA for the CDR3: TGTGCCAGTAGTATTGGAGGGAGGGGAAATGAGCAGTTCTTC.